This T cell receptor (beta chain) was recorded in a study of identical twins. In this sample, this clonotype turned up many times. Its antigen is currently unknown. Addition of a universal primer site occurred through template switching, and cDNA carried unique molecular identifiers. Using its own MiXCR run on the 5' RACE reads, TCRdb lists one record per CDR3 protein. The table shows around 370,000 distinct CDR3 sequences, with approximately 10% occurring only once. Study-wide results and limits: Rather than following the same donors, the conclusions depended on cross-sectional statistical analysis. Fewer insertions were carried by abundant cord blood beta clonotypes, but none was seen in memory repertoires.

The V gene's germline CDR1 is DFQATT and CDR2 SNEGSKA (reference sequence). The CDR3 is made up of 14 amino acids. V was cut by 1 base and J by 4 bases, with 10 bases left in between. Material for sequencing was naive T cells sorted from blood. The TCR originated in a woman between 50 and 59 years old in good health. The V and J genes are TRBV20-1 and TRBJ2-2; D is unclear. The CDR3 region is CSARGGSFTGELFF. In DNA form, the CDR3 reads TGCAGTGCTAGAGGGGGTAGCTTCACCGGGGAGCTGTTTTTT.